A single sample is the source of the 5 T cell receptor beta chains below, sequenced in a study of CD8 T cells in Susac syndrome. RNA amounts of roughly 0.5 to 1 ug underwent reverse transcription with random hexamers. TCRdb re-analysed the immunoSEQ multiplex PCR reads in MiXCR, keeping a single row per CDR3 protein. The sample shows some 110,000 distinct CDR3 sequences, around 96% of them seen only once. Sequenced material: CD4+ T cells from PBMCs. The receptors stem from a human donor in good health.

J is TRBJ2-5 and V is TRBV20-1; D is possibly TRBD2 (6 bases). Trimming removed 1 base from V and 5 bases from J, with 17 bases in between. Germline assignment: CDR1 DFQATT and CDR2 SNEGSKA (reference sequence). The CDR3 contains 15 residues. This CDR3 reads CSARGAAGSTETQYF. The CDR3 DNA is TGCAGTGCTAGAGGGGCGGCGGGATCGACCGAGACCCAGTACTTC.

The rearrangement uses TRBV7-9 and TRBJ2-7; D is unresolved. Germline CDR1 SEHNR, CDR2 FQNEAQ (reference sequence). The ends were cut back, 3 bases at V and 3 bases at J, with 6 bases in the middle. The CDR3 length is 12 residues. The CDR3 sequence is CASSFLNYEQYF. The CDR3 DNA is TGTGCCAGCAGCTTTCTAAACTACGAGCAGTACTTC.

The CDR3 bases are TGTGCCTGGAGGATAGGCGGGAGCGGGGGCACCGGGGAGCTGTTTTTT. Translated, it gives CAWRIGGSGGTGELFF. This chain uses TRBV30 with TRBJ2-2; 8 nucleotides agree with TRBD2. CDR1 is GTSNPN, CDR2 SVGIG, per germline (reference sequence). The CDR3 is 16 residues long. V was clipped by 3 bases and J by 4 bases; unmatched bases: 10. Full variable domain (missing parts from reference TRBV30 and TRBJ2-2): SQTIHQWPATLVQPVGSPLSLECTVEGTSNPNLYWYRQAAGRGLQLLFYSVGIGQISSEVPQNLSASRPQDRQFILSSKKLLLSDSGFYLCAWRIGGSGGTGELFFGEGSRLTVL.

The chain combines TRBV10-2 with TRBJ1-2; unclear D gene. The germline gives CDR1 WSHSY, CDR2 SAAADI. Trimming left V 0 bases short and J 7 bases short, with 9 bases between. The CDR3 runs 13 residues. The CDR3 region is CASSESMGFGYTF. The CDR3 DNA reads TGCGCCAGCAGTGAGTCGATGGGGTTTGGCTACACCTTC.

V is TRBV3-1 and J is TRBJ2-1; D is ambiguous. CDR1 and CDR2 from the germline V gene are LGHDT and YNNKEL (reference sequence). V lost 3 bases and J 9 bases, leaving 12 bases between the germline ends. The CDR3 is 13 amino acids. The CDR3, as DNA: TGTGCCAGCAGCCAGACAAACTGGGGTGAGCAGTTCTTC. Its protein product is CASSQTNWGEQFF.